Below, one T cell receptor beta chain is given with its context. The record originates from a study of blood T cell repertoires in COVID-19. Trimming left V 5 bases short and J 0 bases short, with 17 bases between. Germline V gives CDR1 SGHNT, CDR2 YENEEA. The CDR3 has 16 residues. The data were produced by immunoSEQ multiplex PCR, yet TCRdb's version contains in-frame clones alone and is incomplete. This table has over 80,000 clones, over 70% appearing once. The source is a woman in her sixties or seventies with acute or convalescent COVID-19. The rearrangement joins TRBV11-3 to TRBJ2-7, with a tentative D call TRBD2 (5 bases). Sequencing was performed on peripheral blood. This CDR3 reads CASSRHGADSSYEQYF. The CDR3 DNA is TGTGCCAGCAGCAGGCACGGAGCGGATTCCTCCTACGAGCAGTACTTC.